A selection of T cell receptor beta chains follows, all from one sample in a study of vaccination and CD4 T cells after COVID-19. TCRdb itself ran the PCR reads through MiXCR, one entry per CDR3 protein. The profile covers some 10,000 distinct CDR3 sequences, with under 80% appearing a single time and over 15% taken by the ten largest. These receptors' antigens are unknown. Material for sequencing was CD4+ T cells from blood, cultured in vitro. The receptors shown here come from a human donor who had recovered from COVID-19. Both conserved end residues are part of each CDR3. D genes are given only for firm matches. Clone size is given for some rows only: seen once, a few or many times, or a class if the clone is expanded.

v_gene	j_gene	d_gene	abundance	CDR3aa	CDR3nt
TRBV5-1	TRBJ2-3	.	.	CASSLEPRGNTDTQYF	TGCGCCAGCAGCTTGGAGCCTCGAGGGAACACAGATACGCAGTATTTT
TRBV7-8	TRBJ2-3	.	.	CASSHGLLPTDTQYF	TGTGCCAGCAGCCACGGACTCCTTCCTACAGATACGCAGTATTTT
TRBV27	TRBJ2-7	.	.	CASSLEKGPSYEQYF	TGTGCCAGCAGTTTAGAGAAGGGGCCCTCCTACGAGCAGTACTTC
TRBV7-7	TRBJ1-5	.	.	CASSLRVPSNQPQHF	TGTGCTAGCAGCTTGAGGGTCCCTAGCAATCAGCCCCAGCATTTT
TRBV11-2	TRBJ2-7	TRBD1	once	CASSLAGTGPYEQYF	TGTGCCAGCAGCTTGGCCGGGACAGGGCCCTACGAGCAGTACTTC
TRBV11-3	TRBJ1-1	.	once	CASSLSAGRNTEAFF	TGTGCCAGCAGCTTATCTGCAGGCCGGAACACTGAAGCTTTCTTT
TRBV25-1	TRBJ2-1	TRBD1	.	CASSELGTESDEQFF	TGTGCCAGCAGTGAATTAGGGACAGAGAGTGATGAGCAGTTCTTC
TRBV10-3	TRBJ1-3	.	.	CAISELRTTGNTIYF	TGTGCCATCAGTGAGCTTAGGACAACTGGAAACACCATATATTTT
TRBV4-3	TRBJ1-6	.	.	CASSQRSGVNSPLHF	TGCGCCAGCAGCCAGAGATCAGGGGTTAATTCACCCCTCCACTTT
TRBV27	TRBJ2-3	.	.	CASSSRNKDTQYF	TGTGCCAGCAGTTCCCGGAACAAGGATACGCAGTATTTT
TRBV19	TRBJ1-3	TRBD1	.	CASTHTRDSASGNTIYF	TGTGCCAGTACCCACACCAGGGACAGCGCCTCTGGAAACACCATATATTTT
TRBV7-2	TRBJ1-2	TRBD1	.	CMAAWTGDYGYTF	TGTATGGCAGCTTGGACAGGGGACTATGGCTACACCTTC
TRBV7-2	TRBJ1-6	.	few	CASSLGRQPPTLHF	TGTGCCAGCAGCTTAGGGCGACAGCCCCCCACCCTCCACTTT
TRBV7-3	TRBJ1-2	.	.	CASSLMGRESTF	TGTGCCAGCAGCTTAATGGGCAGGGAATCCACCTTC
TRBV28	TRBJ2-3	.	.	CASSVSTDTQYF	TGTGCCAGCAGTGTTAGCACAGATACGCAGTATTTT
TRBV7-9	TRBJ1-1	.	.	CASSFPGMNTEAFF	TGTGCCAGCAGCTTCCCCGGGATGAACACTGAAGCTTTCTTT
TRBV27	TRBJ2-2	TRBD2	once	CASRRAGGSTGELFF	TGTGCCAGCAGACGAGCGGGAGGTAGCACCGGGGAGCTGTTTTTT
TRBV11-2	TRBJ1-5	.	.	CASSLDQVNQPQHF	TGTGCCAGCAGCTTAGATCAGGTGAATCAGCCCCAGCATTTT
TRBV24-1	TRBJ2-2	TRBD1	few	CATSDSRTGDTGELFF	TGTGCCACCAGTGATTCCAGGACAGGGGACACCGGGGAGCTGTTTTTT
TRBV6-1	TRBJ2-1	.	.	CASSPRLGRQFF	TGTGCCAGCAGTCCTAGACTAGGACGGCAGTTCTTC
TRBV6-2/TRBV6-3	TRBJ1-1	.	.	CASSELTGFTEAFF	TGTGCCAGCAGTGAGCTTACAGGGTTCACTGAAGCTTTCTTT
TRBV7-2	TRBJ1-6	.	few	CASSSFPGARNSPLHF	TGTGCCAGCAGCTCCTTTCCGGGGGCGCGGAATTCACCCCTCCACTTT
TRBV6-1	TRBJ1-1	.	.	CASRRGMDTEAFF	TGTGCCAGCCGAAGGGGAATGGACACTGAAGCTTTCTTT
TRBV21-1	TRBJ2-5	.	few	CASSKEGLAETQYF	TGTGCCAGCAGCAAAGAGGGACTAGCGGAGACCCAGTACTTC
TRBV6-5	TRBJ2-7	.	.	CASSSTDRSYEQYF	TGTGCCAGCAGTTCAACCGACAGGTCCTACGAGCAGTACTTC
TRBV6-1	TRBJ1-1	.	.	CASSDEQAIPRWAFF	TGTGCCAGCAGTGATGAGCAGGCCATTCCACGTTGGGCTTTCTTT
TRBV15	TRBJ1-1	.	.	CATSRVGMNTEAFF	TGTGCCACCAGCAGAGTGGGCATGAACACTGAAGCTTTCTTT
TRBV20-1	TRBJ2-7	.	.	CSATYTYAYEQYF	TGCAGTGCAACGTACACATACGCCTACGAGCAGTACTTC
TRBV7-2	TRBJ2-3	.	.	CASRHPSTDTQYF	TGTGCCAGCAGACATCCTAGCACAGATACGCAGTATTTT
TRBV20-1	TRBJ2-1	TRBD2	.	CSARPSGSYNEQFF	TGCAGTGCGCGACCTAGCGGGTCCTACAATGAGCAGTTCTTC
TRBV6-1	TRBJ1-2	.	.	CASSEAGAGFVYGYTF	TGTGCCAGCAGTGAAGCGGGGGCGGGGTTCGTCTATGGCTACACCTTC
TRBV30	TRBJ1-5	.	.	CAWSNGYSNQPQHF	TGTGCCTGGAGTAATGGGTATAGCAATCAGCCCCAGCATTTT
TRBV6-1	TRBJ1-2	.	few	CASSEAGQLYGYTF	TGTGCCAGCAGTGAAGCTGGCCAGCTCTATGGCTACACCTTC
TRBV18	TRBJ2-7	.	.	CASSSRDTYEQYF	TGTGCCAGCTCCTCCCGGGACACCTACGAGCAGTACTTC
TRBV9	TRBJ1-2	.	.	CASSAPMGGISGYTF	TGTGCCAGCAGCGCCCCAATGGGAGGGATCTCTGGCTACACCTTC
TRBV10-3	TRBJ1-1	.	.	CAISGRGMNTEAFF	TGTGCCATCAGTGGTCGGGGGATGAACACTGAAGCTTTCTTT
TRBV7-2	TRBJ2-3	.	.	CASSLSGAQYF	TGTGCCAGCAGCCTGTCGGGGGCGCAGTATTTT
TRBV11-3	TRBJ1-1	TRBD1	few	CASSPTAYYWGQGLHDGGNTEAFF	TGTGCCAGCAGCCCAACGGCGTACTACTGGGGACAGGGGCTTCACGACGGCGGGAACACTGAAGCTTTCTTT
TRBV6-1	TRBJ2-3	.	.	CASTAGRSTDTQYF	TGTGCCAGCACGGCGGGGCGGTCCACAGATACGCAGTATTTT
TRBV7-6	TRBJ1-1	TRBD1	.	CASSPMSRGLTEAFF	TGTGCCAGCAGCCCTATGAGTAGGGGGCTGACTGAAGCTTTCTTT
TRBV2	TRBJ1-2	.	.	CASRPGTYGYTF	TGTGCCAGCAGGCCGGGAACCTATGGCTACACCTTC
TRBV19	TRBJ2-6	.	.	CASIDGVAGANVLTF	TGTGCCAGTATCGACGGGGTGGCTGGGGCCAACGTCCTGACTTTC
TRBV7-6	TRBJ2-1	.	.	CASSLSNSEQFF	TGTGCCAGCAGCTTATCTAACAGTGAGCAGTTCTTC
TRBV12-3/TRBV12-4	TRBJ1-2	.	.	CASSNTPGAGYYGYTF	TGTGCCAGCAGCAACACTCCAGGGGCTGGCTACTATGGCTACACCTTC
TRBV20-1	TRBJ1-4	.	.	CSARRDELEKLFF	TGCAGTGCTCGCCGGGACGAGCTAGAAAAACTGTTTTTT
TRBV11-2	TRBJ1-2	.	.	CASSLLPNYGYTF	TGTGCCAGCAGCTTACTTCCTAACTATGGCTACACCTTC